Ten or more counts support the clone carrying this T cell receptor (beta chain). This entry belongs to a study of Graves' ophthalmopathy and Graves' hyperthyroidism. The CDR3 contains 14 residues. V was pared by 5 bases and J by 3 bases, with 14 bases between. Germline V lookup: CDR1 SGHTA, CDR2 FQGNSA. Researchers took RNA transcripts and amplified TCR beta CDR3 regions from them. An opening RT-PCR round employed HTBI primers and preceded a second-round multiplex PCR. TCRdb recomputed calls from the multiplex PCR reads with MiXCR, one row per CDR3 protein. Of about 400,000 distinct CDR3 sequences listed, approximately 16% are singletons.

Material: peripheral blood. The chain has TRBV7-2 and TRBJ2-7; a weak D match, TRBD1 (6 bases). This sequence was found in a woman between 18 and 29 years old with Graves' ophthalmopathy. CDR3 nucleotide sequence: TGTGCCAGCAGCCTTCGGACAGCTGGCTACGAGCAGTACTTC. It translates to CASSLRTAGYEQYF.